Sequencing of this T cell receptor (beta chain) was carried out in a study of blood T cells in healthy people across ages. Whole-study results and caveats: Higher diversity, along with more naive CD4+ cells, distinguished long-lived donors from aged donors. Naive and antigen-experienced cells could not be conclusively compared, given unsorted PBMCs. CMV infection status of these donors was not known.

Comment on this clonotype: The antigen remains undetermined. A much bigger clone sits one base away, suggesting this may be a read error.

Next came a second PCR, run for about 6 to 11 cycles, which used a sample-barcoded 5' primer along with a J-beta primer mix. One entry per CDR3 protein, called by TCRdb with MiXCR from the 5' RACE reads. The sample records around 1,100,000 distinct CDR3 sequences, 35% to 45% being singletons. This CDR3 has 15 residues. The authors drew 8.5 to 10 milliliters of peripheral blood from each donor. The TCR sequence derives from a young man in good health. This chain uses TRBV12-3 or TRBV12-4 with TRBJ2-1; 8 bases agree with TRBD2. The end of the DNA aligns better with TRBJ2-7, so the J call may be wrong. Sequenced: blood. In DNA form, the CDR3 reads TGTGCCAGCAGTCGACGGGGGGGCCTAATCTATGAGCAGTACTTC. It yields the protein CASSRRGGLIYEQYF.